The T cell receptor (beta chain) under discussion was sequenced for a study of PD-1 blockade in classical Hodgkin lymphoma (dated by TCRdb to about 2020). Study-wide context: Nivolumab dosing was 3 mg/kg intravenously every 2 weeks, continuing until either disease progression or unacceptable toxicity. The study used TCR beta sequencing and CyTOF to define a peripheral blood immune signature of response to PD-1 blockade in classical Hodgkin lymphoma. Points the paper makes about the study in general: CD4+ but not CD8+ TCR diversity rose significantly by C4D1 (p=0.0027 vs p=0.16), most apparent in complete responders (p=0.02). Baseline TCR diversity was reported to be lower in newly diagnosed patients than in healthy donors and to be lower still in relapsed/refractory patients. Lower diversity was seen in patients whose nivolumab began less than 1 year after ASCT, and these patients were left out of later analyses so that immune reconstitution would not confound the results. Among trial patients, those achieving complete response had baseline diversity similar to that of newly diagnosed patients, while diversity was significantly lower in partial responders and progressors. Only a single clinical trial cohort was studied, and what caused the repertoire differences, possibly disease activity or prior therapy, remained undefined.

The germline V gene (reference sequence) supplies CDR1 MNHEY and CDR2 SMNVEV. Including the terminal cysteine and phenylalanine, the CDR3 comprises 15 residues. Only CDR3 DNA is held: 45 bases, read in frame from base 1. V is shortened by 7 bases, J by 0 bases, and the region joining them spans 13 bases. Sample time point, as interpreted from the label and publication: cycle 1 day 1 (C1D1), immediately before nivolumab initiation. All trial patients had relapsed after autologous stem cell transplantation, with cohorts A, B and C differing in prior brentuximab vedotin exposure. A total of fewer than 70 patients with relapsed/refractory classical Hodgkin lymphoma made up the trial cohort, and each patient's best overall response was complete response, partial response or progressive disease. Trial patients were treated with single-agent nivolumab in the multi-cohort phase II CheckMate 205 trial. An independent review committee assessed best overall response by applying the 2007 International Working Group response criteria. Trial PBMCs were collected immediately before nivolumab initiation (C1D1) and during therapy at cycle 2 day 1 and cycle 4 day 1. Peripheral blood was collected in 8 mL Vacutainer Cell Preparation Tubes, from which PBMCs were isolated by centrifugation and then cryopreserved.

This clone has only a few counts. Its target antigen remains unknown. There are no base qualities to consult, and no much larger clone falls within one base. The Qiagen DNeasy kit was used to extract genomic DNA from unsorted PBMCs and from the negatively selected CD4+ and CD8+ fractions. Amplification of TCR beta CDR3 regions was done by immunoSEQ multiplex PCR with primers that anneal to V and J segments. A synthetic immune receptor repertoire was used to minimize amplification bias, and any residual bias was removed computationally once sequencing was done. The paper's processing steps were these. Custom Python scripts were used to quantify repertoire diversity as the Shannon entropy index. The unsorted, CD4+ and CD8+ repertoires were each analyzed separately, with the exception of combined analyses, where CD4+ and CD8+ sequences were merged in silico. Clonal expansion was defined as at least a 2-fold frequency increase after treatment relative to C1D1, with a pseudocount of 0.5 for undetected baseline clones. Clones with 0 or 1 copy at C1D1 were classified as singleton clones, and clones with 2 or more copies were classified as non-singleton clones. Clones expanded in unsorted samples were labelled as CD4+, CD8+ or unknown by matching protein sequences in sorted samples from the same patient. Diversity changes from C1D1 to C4D1 were tested in paired samples using Wilcoxon tests. TCRdb took over this immuneACCESS table, retaining in-frame rearrangements with V and J assigned. Such tables are incomplete; in checked studies, under half of the missing clones stem from an unresolved V gene, and the remainder is unexplained. V and J calls and clone size come straight from that table; D and trimming were deduced from the DNA. This sample gives 45,000 to 60,000 clones in total; 81% of them show up just once. About 16% of the sample is in the top ten clones.

The receptor chain draws on TRBV27 and TRBJ1-5; no D gene call is confident. Material: peripheral blood mononuclear cells (PBMCs), obtained at baseline. This clonotype was sampled from a human donor with classical Hodgkin lymphoma. The CDR3 region has the sequence CASTPSGYSNQPQHF. Read as DNA, the sequence is TGTGCCAGCACCCCGAGCGGTTATAGCAATCAGCCCCAGCATTTT.